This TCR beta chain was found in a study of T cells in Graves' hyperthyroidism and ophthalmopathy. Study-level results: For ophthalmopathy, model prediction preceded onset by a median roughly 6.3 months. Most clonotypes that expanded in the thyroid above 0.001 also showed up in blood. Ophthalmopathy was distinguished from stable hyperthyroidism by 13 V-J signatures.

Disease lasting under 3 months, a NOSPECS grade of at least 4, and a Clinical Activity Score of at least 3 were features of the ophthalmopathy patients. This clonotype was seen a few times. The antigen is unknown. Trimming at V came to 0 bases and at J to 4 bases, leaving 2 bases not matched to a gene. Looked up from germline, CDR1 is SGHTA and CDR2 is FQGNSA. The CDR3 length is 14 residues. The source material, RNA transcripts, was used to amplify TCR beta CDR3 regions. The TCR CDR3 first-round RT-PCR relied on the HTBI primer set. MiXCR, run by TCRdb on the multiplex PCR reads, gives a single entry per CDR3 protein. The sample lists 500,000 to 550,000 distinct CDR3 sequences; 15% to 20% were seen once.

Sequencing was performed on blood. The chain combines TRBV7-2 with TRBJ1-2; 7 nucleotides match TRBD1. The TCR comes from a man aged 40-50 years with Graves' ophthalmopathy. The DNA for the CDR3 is TGTGCCAGCAGCTTAGCGACAGGGCCCTATGGCTACACCTTC. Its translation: CASSLATGPYGYTF.